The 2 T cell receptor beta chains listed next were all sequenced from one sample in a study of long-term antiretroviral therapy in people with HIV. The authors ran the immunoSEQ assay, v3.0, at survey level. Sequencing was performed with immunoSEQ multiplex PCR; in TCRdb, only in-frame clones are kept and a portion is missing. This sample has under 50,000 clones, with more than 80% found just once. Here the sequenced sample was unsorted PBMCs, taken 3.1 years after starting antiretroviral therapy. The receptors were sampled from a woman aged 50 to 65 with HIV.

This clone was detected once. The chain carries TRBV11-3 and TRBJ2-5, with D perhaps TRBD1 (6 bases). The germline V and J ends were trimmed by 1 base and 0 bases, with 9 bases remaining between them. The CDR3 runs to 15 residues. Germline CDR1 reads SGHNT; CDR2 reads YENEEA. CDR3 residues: CASSLGAGDQETQYF. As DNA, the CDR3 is TGTGCCAGCAGCTTAGGCGCAGGGGACCAAGAGACCCAGTACTTC.

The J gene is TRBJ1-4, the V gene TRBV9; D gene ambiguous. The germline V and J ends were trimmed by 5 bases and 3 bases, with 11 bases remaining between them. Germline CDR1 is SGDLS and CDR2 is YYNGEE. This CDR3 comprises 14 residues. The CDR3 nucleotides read TGTGCCAGCAGTCGTGGGCTATCTAATGAAAAACTGTTTTTT. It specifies CASSRGLSNEKLFF.